This T cell receptor beta chain was captured by sequencing in a study of CD8+ T cells in alopecia areata. Study-level findings and limits: The study found higher clonality in lesional than normal scalp, especially in alopecia totalis/universalis.

The CDR3 has 14 amino acids. CDR1 is SGDLS, CDR2 YYNGEE, per germline. A note on this clone: Its specificity is not known. Compared with germline, one end of the junction differs, possibly owing to a read error.

Sorting of PBMCs yielded the CD4+ and CD8+ T cells. Extracted RNA was reverse transcribed, and the resulting cDNA served as sequencing template. Assay: immunoSEQ multiplex PCR; the TCRdb copy retains only in-frame clones and omits some. The sample comprises some 130,000 clones, around 50% of which are singletons, and about 6% rests with the top ten. This receptor was identified in a human donor with alopecia areata. This chain links TRBV9 with TRBJ1-1; D perhaps matches TRBD1 (5 bases). Sequencing used CD4+ T cells sorted from blood, obtained at week 0. CDR3 protein: CASSVGTLNTEASF. The CDR3 DNA sequence: TGTGCCAGCAGCGTTGGGACGTTGAACACTGAAGCTTCCTTT.